This TCR beta chain derives from a study of blood T cell repertoires in COVID-19. At the level of the study: COVID-19 samples from acute and convalescent phases originated in the United States, Italy and Spain. In each case, the material was cDNA or gDNA derived from T cells, B-cell-depleted T cells, or PBMCs.

This clone was picked up one time. Per the original methods: Nucleated cell counts were estimated from reference gene primer amplification. Here immunoSEQ multiplex PCR was the method, and the copy in TCRdb shows in-frame clones only, minus some. V, J and clone size were drawn from that table, and D and trimming were deduced from the DNA. The table shows more than 50,000 clones, with 90% occurring only once. V was cut by 2 bases and J by 2 bases, with 10 bases left in between. From germline, CDR1 is GTSNPN and CDR2 SVGIG (reference sequence). The CDR3 runs to 14 residues. Sequencing was performed on peripheral blood. The TCR originated in an elderly man with acute or convalescent COVID-19. The rearrangement uses TRBV30 and TRBJ1-5, with D hard to call. This CDR3 reads CAWSPDSGNQPQHF. As DNA, the CDR3 is TGTGCCTGGAGTCCCGATAGTGGCAATCAGCCCCAGCATTTT. Supplemented by reference TRBV30 and TRBJ1-5, the full variable domain reads SQTIHQWPATLVQPVGSPLSLECTVEGTSNPNLYWYRQAAGRGLQLLFYSVGIGQISSEVPQNLSASRPQDRQFILSSKKLLLSDSGFYLCAWSPDSGNQPQHFGDGTRLSIL.